This TCR beta chain was sequenced in a study of T cell changes during pregnancy in multiple sclerosis. In germline, CDR1 is SGHKS, CDR2 YYEKEE (reference sequence). CDR3 length equals 14 residues. Trimming removed 4 bases from V and 5 bases from J, with 15 bases in between. The assay was immunoSEQ multiplex PCR, and TCRdb's table has in-frame clones only and misses some. Here the sample spans 35,000 to 50,000 clones, roughly nine tenths being singletons. Specimen: CD4+ T cells from peripheral blood mononuclear cells, collected after pregnancy. The rearrangement uses TRBV5-5 and TRBJ2-5; D uncertain. The TCR comes from a female donor with multiple sclerosis, enrolled in a pregnancy study. This CDR3 reads CASSRSVSLETQYF. The CDR3 bases are TGTGCCAGCAGCCGGTCCGTAAGCCTGGAGACCCAGTACTTC.